A selection of T cell receptor beta chains follows, all from one sample in a study of shared T cell receptors in the human thymus. TCRdb's table, derived via immunoSEQ multiplex PCR, lists solely in-frame clones and lacks some. The table has about 610,000 clones, around 87% seen once. These data also formed part of another study, on human thymus T cells.

Sequenced: thymocytes. These TCRs come from a boy under two years old with a congenital heart defect. Both conserved end residues are part of each CDR3. Each record gives: J gene, V gene, clone size, D gene, CDR3 protein, CDR3 DNA. D genes are given only for firm matches. The listing skips clone size in some rows; elsewhere it reads once, few, many or a size class.

>TRBJ2-2|TRBV4-1|-|-
CASSGEKGELFF
TGCGCCAGCAGCGGGGAGAAGGGGGAGCTGTTTTTT
>TRBJ2-7|TRBV5-1|once|TRBD1
CASSPQGGQGIHEQYF
TGCGCCAGCAGCCCCCAGGGGGGACAGGGTATCCACGAGCAGTACTTC
>TRBJ2-3|TRBV30|-|-
CAQRGGTSHTQYF
TGTGCCCAAAGGGGGGGCACCTCTCATACGCAGTATTTT
>TRBJ2-7|TRBV7-2|-|TRBD2
CASSLAGAREQYF
TGTGCCAGCAGCCTAGCGGGGGCGCGAGAGCAGTACTTC
>TRBJ2-7|TRBV27|-|-
CASSSYQLKTESYYEQYF
TGTGCCAGCAGTTCCTACCAGCTCAAGACAGAGTCCTACTACGAGCAGTACTTC
>TRBJ2-7|TRBV6-1|-|TRBD2
CASIGLGSTYEQYF
TGTGCCAGCATAGGACTAGGTAGTACCTACGAGCAGTACTTC
>TRBJ2-1|TRBV7-6|-|-
CASSDKEEEGEQFF
TGTGCCAGCAGCGACAAAGAGGAGGAGGGTGAGCAGTTCTTC
>TRBJ1-1|TRBV2|-|-
CASREWPGAFF
TGTGCCAGCAGAGAGTGGCCGGGGGCTTTCTTT
>TRBJ2-1|TRBV5-4|-|TRBD2
CASSEPSGPNNEQFF
TGTGCCAGCAGCGAACCTAGCGGACCTAACAATGAGCAGTTCTTC
>TRBJ1-1|TRBV6-1|-|-
CASSRGQRPTEAFF
TGTGCCAGCAGCCGTGGACAGAGGCCCACTGAAGCTTTCTTT
>TRBJ2-2|TRBV19|-|TRBD1
CASSRRDRHTLWTGELFF
TGTGCCAGTAGTCGCCGGGACAGACATACCTTGTGGACCGGGGAGCTGTTTTTT
>TRBJ2-5|TRBV28|-|TRBD1
CASSRTGETQYF
TGTGCCAGCAGTCGGACAGGGGAGACCCAGTACTTC
>TRBJ2-7|TRBV13|-|TRBD2
CASSLEASGRAYEQYF
TGTGCCAGCAGCTTAGAGGCTAGCGGGAGGGCCTACGAGCAGTACTTC
>TRBJ1-5|TRBV28|few|-
CASSIPPLGGPSNQPQHF
TGTGCCAGCAGCATCCCTCCCCTGGGGGGGCCCTCCAATCAGCCCCAGCATTTT
>TRBJ1-3|TRBV14|-|-
CASSQDWRHAGVAGNTIYF
TGTGCCAGCAGCCAAGATTGGCGGCACGCGGGGGTCGCTGGAAACACCATATATTTT
>TRBJ2-1|TRBV6-5|-|TRBD1
CASSYRDSYNEQFF
TGTGCCAGCAGTTACCGGGACAGTTACAATGAGCAGTTCTTC
>TRBJ1-2|TRBV28|-|-
CASSTFNGEYGYTF
TGTGCCAGCAGTACTTTCAATGGGGAGTATGGCTACACCTTC
>TRBJ2-7|TRBV25-1|once|TRBD1
CASMKSGTGAYEQYF
TGTGCCAGCATGAAGTCCGGGACAGGGGCCTACGAGCAGTACTTC
>TRBJ1-3|TRBV5-6|-|TRBD1
CASSFGHEGQSGNTIYF
TGTGCCAGCAGCTTCGGCCACGAGGGACAGTCTGGAAACACCATATATTTT
>TRBJ2-3|TRBV6-4|-|TRBD2
CASSDSFSGRTDTQYF
TGTGCCAGCAGTGACTCGTTTAGCGGGAGGACAGATACGCAGTATTTT
>TRBJ1-4|TRBV6-1|few|-
CASSEHVGDEKLFF
TGTGCCAGCAGTGAACATGTAGGGGATGAAAAACTGTTTTTT
>TRBJ2-2|TRBV6-4|-|-
CASSDSDSSTGELFF
TGTGCCAGCAGTGATTCGGACAGTAGCACCGGGGAGCTGTTTTTT
>TRBJ2-2|TRBV27|-|TRBD2
CASSLAGADTGELFF
TGTGCCAGCAGTTTAGCGGGAGCCGACACCGGGGAGCTGTTTTTT
>TRBJ2-7|TRBV7-6|-|TRBD2
CASSLAAPPTSGRAFWYEQYF
TGTGCCAGCAGCTTAGCGGCCCCCCCGACTAGCGGGAGGGCCTTCTGGTACGAGCAGTACTTC
>TRBJ2-2|TRBV5-4|-|TRBD2
CASSPGLAVNTGELFF
TGTGCCAGCAGCCCGGGACTAGCGGTCAACACCGGGGAGCTGTTTTTT
>TRBJ2-1|TRBV10-3|-|TRBD1
CAINGRDRGMDEQFF
TGTGCCATCAACGGCCGGGACAGGGGGATGGATGAGCAGTTCTTC
>TRBJ2-7|TRBV7-8|-|-
CASSSDTDSYEQYF
TGTGCCAGCAGTTCGGACACCGACTCCTACGAGCAGTACTTC
>TRBJ2-1|TRBV4-1|-|-
CATASGYYNEQFF
TGCGCCACCGCGAGCGGATACTACAATGAGCAGTTCTTC
>TRBJ2-5|TRBV28|-|TRBD2
CASSLSEREKETQYF
TGTGCCAGCAGTTTATCTGAGCGGGAGAAGGAGACCCAGTACTTC
>TRBJ2-2|TRBV27|once|TRBD1
CASSPRVQGAGELFF
TGTGCCAGCAGTCCCCGGGTACAGGGGGCCGGGGAGCTGTTTTTT
>TRBJ2-1|TRBV27|few|-
CASSLKGGSYEQFF
TGTGCCAGCAGTTTAAAAGGTGGGAGTTACGAGCAGTTCTTC
>TRBJ2-1|TRBV10-2|-|TRBD2
CASTPGGYNEQFF
TGCGCCAGCACCCCGGGAGGCTACAATGAGCAGTTCTTC
>TRBJ2-2|TRBV19|few|TRBD1
CASSEGQGARMDTGELFF
TGTGCCAGTAGCGAGGGACAGGGGGCTCGAATGGACACCGGGGAGCTGTTTTTT
>TRBJ2-1|TRBV9|once|TRBD2
CASSVGLAVHDNEQFF
TGTGCCAGCAGCGTGGGCCTAGCGGTCCACGACAATGAGCAGTTCTTC
>TRBJ2-1|TRBV4-1|few|-
CASSQLAGVRNEQFF
TGCGCCAGCAGCCAACTCGCCGGGGTTCGGAATGAGCAGTTCTTC
>TRBJ2-1|TRBV4-3|-|-
CASSQVSRVGYNEQFF
TGCGCCAGCAGCCAAGTGTCCCGGGTGGGCTACAATGAGCAGTTCTTC
>TRBJ2-2|TRBV7-2|-|TRBD2
CASSLGLAETTGELFF
TGTGCCAGCAGCTTAGGACTAGCGGAGACCACCGGGGAGCTGTTTTTT
>TRBJ2-7|TRBV6-1|-|TRBD1
CASRDRGFEQYF
TGTGCCAGCAGGGACAGGGGGTTCGAGCAGTACTTC
>TRBJ2-7|TRBV6-5|-|TRBD1
CASRKGQSYEQYF
TGTGCCAGCAGAAAGGGACAGTCCTACGAGCAGTACTTC
>TRBJ2-2|TRBV11-3|-|TRBD2
CASSSSGNTGELFF
TGTGCCAGCAGCTCTAGCGGTAACACCGGGGAGCTGTTTTTT
>TRBJ2-1|TRBV27|-|TRBD2
CASRGLAGSGNEQFF
TGTGCCAGCCGCGGACTAGCGGGTTCCGGAAATGAGCAGTTCTTC
>TRBJ2-5|TRBV4-3|-|TRBD1
CASSQEWDRSGTQYF
TGCGCCAGCAGCCAAGAGTGGGACAGGAGTGGGACCCAGTACTTC
>TRBJ2-5|TRBV27|once|-
CASSLSRAPRLETQYF
TGTGCCAGCAGTTTATCGCGGGCGCCCAGATTAGAGACCCAGTACTTC
>TRBJ1-1|TRBV12-5|few|-
CASGQGNTEAFF
TGTGCTAGTGGGCAGGGGAACACTGAAGCTTTCTTT
>TRBJ2-1|TRBV7-2|-|TRBD1
CASSSGQGQFF
TGTGCCAGCAGCTCGGGACAGGGGCAGTTCTTC
>TRBJ1-2|TRBV7-9|-|TRBD1
CASSLWDRASGYTF
TGTGCCAGCAGCTTATGGGACAGGGCGAGTGGCTACACCTTC
>TRBJ2-2|TRBV30|-|-
CAQGGPTGELFF
TGTGCCCAGGGGGGTCCGACCGGGGAGCTGTTTTTT